Reported below is one T cell receptor beta chain. Its antigen remains unidentified. This CDR3 comprises 14 residues. Germline values: CDR1 MNHEY, CDR2 SVGAGI. Sequenced by immunoSEQ multiplex PCR; TCRdb stores in-frame clones only, minus some. In the table there are some 71,000 clones, 84% of which are singletons. The sample is drawn from a study of OX40 agonist ivuxolimab in advanced cancers. Notes on the study in general: Researchers did not determine the expanded peripheral T cells' antigen specificity.

This TCR derives from an adult with an advanced solid tumor such as melanoma, head and neck, liver or kidney cancer. Source: CD4+ or CD8+ T cells sorted from blood, taken in a trial of the OX40 agonist ivuxolimab. The genes are TRBV6-5 and TRBJ1-2; TRBD1 aligns across 7 bases. DNA for the CDR3: TGTGTCTCACATAACCCAGGGGGGCGTCAGGGCTACACCTTC. Protein product: CVSHNPGGRQGYTF.